These T cell receptor beta chains were read from a single sample in a study. TCRdb passed the 5' RACE reads through MiXCR, listing each CDR3 protein once. The sample includes tens of thousands of distinct CDR3 sequences, roughly 21% of them seen just once. Sequenced input: Tregs sorted from blood. The receptors were gathered from a female donor with breast cancer. Each CDR3 is given with its conserved first and last residue. A D gene is named only where the DNA matches it firmly. Only part of the rows carry a size: once, few, many, or a class if the clone is expanded.

D gene	V gene	J gene	clone size	CDR3 protein	CDR3 DNA
-	TRBV29-1	TRBJ2-1	many	CSLPTRDEQFF	TGCAGCCTTCCCACACGGGACGAGCAGTTCTTC
-	TRBV6-1	TRBJ2-2	few	CASSFGRDTGELFF	TGTGCCAGCAGCTTCGGTAGGGACACCGGGGAGCTGTTTTTT
-	TRBV7-9	TRBJ2-1	many	CASSQISGEQFF	TGTGCCAGCAGCCAAATTAGTGGTGAGCAGTTCTTC
-	TRBV5-1	TRBJ2-1	medium-sized	CASSFQGHGNEQFF	TGCGCCAGCAGCTTCCAGGGGCATGGCAATGAGCAGTTCTTC
-	TRBV6-1	TRBJ1-2	many	CASSDYIDTPYGYTF	TGTGCCAGCAGTGACTACATTGACACTCCCTATGGCTACACCTTC
-	TRBV4-3	TRBJ2-2	-	CASSQDRGLPTGELFF	TGCGCCAGCAGCCAAGATCGGGGACTTCCGACCGGGGAGCTGTTTTTT
-	TRBV7-9	TRBJ1-4	many	CASSLKGLSAEKLFF	TGTGCCAGCAGCTTAAAGGGGCTTTCGGCTGAAAAACTGTTTTTT
-	TRBV7-2	TRBJ2-3	many	CASRKLQGDTQYF	TGTGCCAGCAGAAAGCTCCAGGGGGATACGCAGTATTTT
TRBD1	TRBV3-1	TRBJ2-7	-	CASSSGQSYEQYF	TGTGCCAGCAGTTCGGGACAGTCCTACGAGCAGTACTTC
TRBD1	TRBV30	TRBJ2-5	few	CAWSLGAGGLETQYF	TGTGCCTGGTCTCTCGGGGCAGGGGGCTTGGAGACCCAGTACTTC
-	TRBV12-3/TRBV12-4	TRBJ1-5	many	CASSLADRQPQHF	TGTGCCAGCAGTTTAGCGGACCGCCAACCCCAGCATTTT
-	TRBV2	TRBJ2-7	few	CASRGDNSYEQYF	TGTGCCAGCAGGGGGGACAACTCCTACGAGCAGTACTTC
-	TRBV5-1	TRBJ2-1	few	CASSLGGADEQFF	TGCGCCAGCAGCTTGGGGGGGGCGGATGAGCAGTTCTTC
-	TRBV6-2/TRBV6-3	TRBJ2-3	many	CASSYWSKDTQYF	TGTGCCAGCAGTTACTGGAGTAAGGATACGCAGTATTTT
-	TRBV13	TRBJ1-1	few	CASSLEGTEAFF	TGTGCCAGCAGCTTAGAGGGGACTGAAGCTTTCTTT
-	TRBV6-5	TRBJ2-7	few	CASSNLGPRYF	TGTGCCAGCAGTAATTTAGGGCCTAGGTACTTC